Listed below are T cell receptor beta chains from one sample, sequenced in a study of T cell changes during pregnancy in multiple sclerosis. Data came from immunoSEQ multiplex PCR; TCRdb stores just in-frame clones and leaves some out. Among over 50,000 clones listed, approximately 90% were seen once. The specimen was peripheral blood, collected in the first trimester of pregnancy. The receptor source for this set is a female donor in good health, enrolled as a control in a pregnancy study. Each CDR3 is given with its conserved first and last residue. Each record gives: clone size, J gene, V gene, CDR3 protein. Clone size is not always given. Where it is, it says once, few, many or a class for expanded clones.

NA | TRBJ1-2 | TRBV28 | CASNGGALVGYTF
NA | TRBJ2-1 | TRBV11-3 | CASSLTGVLTHNEQFF
NA | TRBJ2-1 | TRBV19 | CASSIGPLAAPYNEQFF
NA | TRBJ2-7 | TRBV6-4 | CASSDSASGNNEQYF
NA | TRBJ1-1 | TRBV12-5 | CASGLGTGLNTEAFF
NA | TRBJ2-1 | TRBV10-1 | CASSVIAGGQNNEQFF
NA | TRBJ2-2 | TRBV5-4 | CASSLSGKTNTGELFF
once | TRBJ1-2 | TRBV18 | CASSPKNQANYGYTF
NA | TRBJ1-4 | TRBV7-2 | CASSLDVGGGKLFF
NA | TRBJ1-5 | TRBV7-9 | CASSVAGGLGQPQHF
once | TRBJ1-1 | TRBV6-1 | CASSVPGQPEAFF
NA | TRBJ2-7 | TRBV6-1 | CASSEAGAEYEQYF
NA | TRBJ1-6 | TRBV10-1 | CARLPGQINSPLHF
NA | TRBJ2-7 | TRBV27 | CASSPRTGPRGDFYEQYF
NA | TRBJ2-3 | TRBV5-6 | CASSRRAGDTDTQYF
NA | TRBJ2-1 | TRBV27 | CASRLSSGGYNEQFF
once | TRBJ1-2 | TRBV27 | CASSPRGFYGYTF
NA | TRBJ2-1 | TRBV5-1 | CASSPPWASGGSSYNEQFF
NA | TRBJ2-1 | TRBV29-1 | CSVEPRPSGDYNEQFF
NA | TRBJ1-5 | TRBV5-6 | CASSLSTPNQPQHF
NA | TRBJ1-1 | TRBV11-2 | CASSLIGVNTEAFF
few | TRBJ2-1 | TRBV6-1 | CASSGAGSYNEQFF
NA | TRBJ2-7 | TRBV28 | CASSREGGWVYEQYF
once | TRBJ1-1 | TRBV2 | CASTGGMITEAFF
once | TRBJ2-5 | TRBV19 | CASSGLLPGGQETQYF
NA | TRBJ1-5 | TRBV30 | CAWSGAIGNQPQHF
NA | TRBJ2-1 | TRBV19 | CASSSTSGRSSYNEQFF
NA | TRBJ1-1 | TRBV15 | CATSREGGVVTEAFF
NA | TRBJ2-5 | TRBV7-6 | CASSLGPPNRGYQETQYF
NA | TRBJ2-7 | TRBV19 | CASSIVGGVPSEQYF
NA | TRBJ1-1 | TRBV27 | CASRFIGGFTEAFF
NA | TRBJ2-4 | TRBV18 | CASSPLAGGFIAKNIQYF
NA | NA | TRBV6-5 | CASSLGGPGSYEQYF
NA | TRBJ2-7 | TRBV10-3 | CAISGLGLAEPYEQYF
NA | TRBJ2-2 | TRBV9 | CASSAGLAGGLRTGELFF